This TCR beta chain was found in a study of post-analysis software for immune sequencing data. At the level of the study: Relapsing-remitting, secondary progressive and progressive-relapsing forms made up the multiple sclerosis disease courses. Study outcomes and limitations: Roughly five TRBV segments were more frequent in patients than controls; TRBV5-6, TRBV5-1 and TRBV20-1 belonged to this group.

The authors incorporated unique molecular identifiers into the TCR beta cDNA libraries. Via MiXCR, TCRdb re-called the PCR reads, giving one row per CDR3 protein. The repertoire holds fewer than 850,000 distinct CDR3 sequences, with 35% to 55% as singletons. Looked up from germline, CDR1 is SEHNR and CDR2 is FQNEAQ (reference sequence). This CDR3 is built from 16 residues. Trimming took 5 bases from V and 7 from J; bases not matched to a gene: 8. This clonotype was seen only a few times. The antigen is unknown. The chain is built from TRBV7-9 and TRBJ2-2; 12 bases agree with TRBD1. Sample: blood. This clonotype was obtained from a girl between 10 and 17 years old with multiple sclerosis. The CDR3 DNA is TGTGCCAGCAGCCTCCGGGACAGGGGGCAGGGCGGGGAGCTGTTTTTT. Translating gives CASSLRDRGQGGELFF.